This entry lists 26 T cell receptor beta chains sequenced from one sample in a study of shared clonotypes between healthy human individuals. Here immunoSEQ multiplex PCR was the method, and the copy in TCRdb shows in-frame clones only, minus some. Of roughly 2,500,000 clones detected, 93% appear once; the ten largest clones hold approximately 0.37%. Sequencing used naive CD4+ T cells from PBMCs. Subset here: CD45RA+ positively selected. These receptors were taken from a man aged 18 to 30 in good health. Some clones in this sample may be carry-over from other donors' samples.

The chain has TRBV5-8 and TRBJ2-7; no definite D call. The CDR3 length is 15 residues. Trimming took off 1 base at V and 0 bases at J, with 11 bases between the two ends. Germline loops: CDR1 SGHTS, CDR2 YDEGEE. The CDR3 reads CASSLRPSFSYEQYF. For the CDR3, the DNA is TGTGCCAGCAGCTTGCGGCCAAGCTTCTCCTACGAGCAGTACTTC.

The V and J genes are TRBV5-4 and TRBJ1-6; no definite D call. The CDR3 consists of 14 residues. Per the germline V gene, CDR1 is SGHNT and CDR2 is YYREEE (reference sequence). Trimming shortened V by 0 bases and J by 8 bases, and 9 bases separated the two germline ends. The CDR3 DNA sequence: TGTGCCAGCAGCTTGGACCGTGGATATTCACCCCTCCACTTT. Amino acids: CASSLDRGYSPLHF.

The chain employs TRBV12-5 and TRBJ2-5, with D possibly matching TRBD1 (5 bases). Germline V gives CDR1 LGHNT, CDR2 FRNRAP. The CDR3 has 15 amino acids. Between the trimmed V and J ends, which lost 1 base and 5 bases, there was a span of 14 bases. The CDR3 loop reads CASGLGAGIRETQYF. The CDR3 DNA reads TGTGCTAGTGGTTTGGGGGCAGGGATTCGCGAGACCCAGTACTTC.

V gene TRBV13 combines with J gene TRBJ2-5; D ambiguous. V lost 5 bases and J 5 bases, leaving 12 bases between the germline ends. The germline CDR1 and CDR2 sequences are PRHDT and FYEKMQ (reference sequence). The CDR3 contains 13 residues. The CDR3 nucleotides are TGTGCCAGCAGCCGCCGGGTGGAGGAGACCCAGTACTTC. This gives the protein CASSRRVEETQYF.

The chain combines TRBV7-2 with TRBJ2-7; 8 bases match TRBD2. The CDR3 consists of 15 residues. Germline CDR1 reads SGHTA; CDR2 reads FQGNSA. V shed 6 bases, J shed 2 bases, and the junction held 9 bases outside the gene matches. The DNA of the CDR3 is TGTGCCAGCAGTTTACGTAGCGGGGAAACCTACGAGCAGTACTTC. Amino acids: CASSLRSGETYEQYF.

The V and J genes are TRBV7-9 and TRBJ2-2, with D perhaps TRBD2 (5 bases). V lost 5 bases and J lost 4, with 14 bases in between. The CDR3 length is 15 residues. CDR1 SEHNR and CDR2 FQNEAQ come from the germline V gene (reference sequence). In DNA, the CDR3 is TGTGCCAGCAGCCTACTAGGACCTGGCACCGGGGAGCTGTTTTTT. Residues: CASSLLGPGTGELFF.

The J gene is TRBJ1-5, the V gene TRBV2, with TRBD1 matching over 10 bases. V was clipped by 6 bases and J by 10 bases; unmatched bases: 9. The CDR3 has 14 amino acids. The V gene's germline CDR1 is SNHLY and CDR2 FYNNEI. In DNA, the CDR3 is TGTGCCAGCAGGTCACCGACAGGGGGCTCACCCCAGCATTTT. Translated: CASRSPTGGSPQHF.

Details on this clone: This sample includes further DNA sequences coding for the same CDR3. This chain links TRBV5-4 with TRBJ2-5; D is unresolved. CDR3 length equals 11 residues. The germline V and J ends were trimmed by 4 bases and 2 bases, with 3 bases remaining between them. Germline V gene data show CDR1 as SGHNT and CDR2 as YYREEE (reference sequence). In nucleotides, the CDR3 is TGTGCCAGCAGCGGACAAGAGACCCAGTACTTC. Protein: CASSGQETQYF.

V and J are TRBV18 and TRBJ1-2; unclear D gene. With 2 bases removed from V and 7 bases from J, the gap between germline ends came to 11 bases. Germline CDR1 is KGHSH and CDR2 is LQKENI. This CDR3 is 13 amino acids long. CDR3 bases: TGTGCCAGCTCACCATCAGACTTTCTTGGCTACACCTTC. Protein sequence: CASSPSDFLGYTF.

This clone was seen once. The DNA of the CDR3 is TGCGCCAGCAGCCAGTCAGCGGGCCCTAGCACAGATACGCAGTATTTT. It translates to CASSQSAGPSTDTQYF. The V gene is TRBV4-3, the J gene TRBJ2-3, with D perhaps matching TRBD2 (6 bases). The CDR3 loop spans 16 amino acids. V lost 3 bases to trimming and J lost 0 bases, with 13 bases between them. Per germline, CDR1 LGHNA and CDR2 YSLEER.

V is TRBV11-1 and J is TRBJ1-2; D is uncertain. Germline loops: CDR1 SGHAT, CDR2 FQDESV (reference sequence). This CDR3 has 14 amino acids. The V end was cut by 4 bases, the J end by 8 bases, with 17 bases between. The CDR3 reads CASSSQRASEGYTF. The CDR3 DNA sequence: TGTGCCAGCAGCTCCCAACGGGCATCCGAGGGCTACACCTTC.

This chain uses TRBV19 with TRBJ2-1; D not certain. V lost 1 base, J lost 9 bases, and 10 bases lay in between. The CDR3 runs 13 residues. Germline V CDR1 and CDR2: LNHDA, SQIVND (reference sequence). DNA of the CDR3: TGTGCCAGTAGTATAGGGCAGCGCCTTGAGCAGTTCTTC. The encoded protein is CASSIGQRLEQFF.

V usage is TRBV28 and J usage is TRBJ2-7; D remains ambiguous. Per germline, CDR1 MDHEN and CDR2 SYDVKM. V was pared by 6 bases and J by 3 bases, with 9 bases between. CDR3 length: 12 amino acids. Here the CDR3 DNA reads TGTGCCAGCAGCTATCAGGTCTACGAGCAGTACTTC. Amino acids: CASSYQVYEQYF.

V is TRBV6-6 and J is TRBJ2-5; D may be TRBD1 (5 bases). Germline CDR1 MNHNY, CDR2 SVGAGI (reference sequence). This CDR3 comprises 13 residues. The V and J ends lost 6 bases and 7 bases respectively, with 15 bases between them. CDR3 DNA sequence: TGTGCCAGCAGGAAGACAGATTGGGGGACCCAGTACTTC. This gives the protein CASRKTDWGTQYF.

The rearrangement joins TRBV6-1 to TRBJ2-1, with 9 bases lining up with TRBD1. V was pared by 6 bases and J by 3 bases, with 6 bases of the junction left unmatched. This CDR3 has 15 amino acids. The V gene's germline CDR1 is MNHNS and CDR2 SASEGT. The CDR3 coding sequence is TGTGCCAGCAGAGGGACAGGGTGGGGCTACAATGAGCAGTTCTTC. Amino acid sequence: CASRGTGWGYNEQFF.

The V call is TRBV6-5, the J call TRBJ2-7; D is perhaps TRBD2 (5 bases). The CDR3 contains 14 residues. The V and J ends lost 6 bases and 2 bases respectively, with 14 bases between them. Germline CDR1 MNHEY, CDR2 SVGAGI. DNA for the CDR3: TGTGCCAGCAGGTTAACTAGTAAGCCCTACGAGCAGTACTTC. Translating gives CASRLTSKPYEQYF.

The V call is TRBV4-2, the J call TRBJ2-7; 9 nucleotides line up with TRBD2. The CDR3 sequence is 17 residues long. With V trimmed by 0 bases and J by 0 bases, 6 bases remained unmatched. Germline-derived CDR1 and CDR2 are LGHNA and YNFKEQ. CDR3 sequence reads: CASSQDLSGRLSYEQYF. CDR3 coding DNA: TGTGCCAGCAGCCAAGATTTAAGCGGGAGGCTCTCCTACGAGCAGTACTTC.

A word on this clone: This sample includes further DNA sequences coding for the same CDR3. V and J are TRBV5-1 and TRBJ2-7; D gene unclear. V gave up 0 bases and J gave up 0 bases, with 7 bases separating them. Per the germline V gene, CDR1 is SGHRS and CDR2 is YFSETQ. The CDR3 length is 14 residues. CDR3 protein: CASSLGGNSYEQYF. CDR3 nucleotides: TGCGCCAGCAGCTTGGGGGGAAACTCCTACGAGCAGTACTTC.

The chain couples TRBV27 to TRBJ1-2; D is unresolved. The CDR3 is 15 residues long. Germline loops: CDR1 MNHEY, CDR2 SMNVEV (reference sequence). Trimming pared 6 bases from V and 5 bases from J, leaving 19 bases between. The DNA for the CDR3 is TGTGCCAGCAGACCAAGCCAGCCCGGGAAATATGGCTACACCTTC. Translated, it gives CASRPSQPGKYGYTF.

The V and J genes are TRBV7-7 and TRBJ2-5, with 7 bases lining up with TRBD2. The CDR3 runs to 13 residues. Germline values: CDR1 SSHAT, CDR2 FNYEAQ (reference sequence). With V trimmed by 5 bases and J by 5 bases, 5 bases remained unmatched. The CDR3 is CASSPTSAETQYF. Here the CDR3 DNA reads TGTGCCAGCAGCCCCACTAGCGCTGAGACCCAGTACTTC.

This clone was seen only a few times. The genes are TRBV27 and TRBJ1-4, with D possibly being TRBD1 (6 bases). This CDR3 region has 11 residues. The germline V gene has CDR1 MNHEY and CDR2 SMNVEV (reference sequence). Trimming took 2 bases from V and 11 from J, leaving 6 bases between them. The CDR3 here is CASSLRGKLFF. The CDR3 DNA sequence: TGTGCCAGCAGTTTAAGGGGGAAACTGTTTTTT.

To note about this clone: At the DNA level, this CDR3 is encoded by other sequences in the same sample as well. The rearrangement uses TRBV20-1 and TRBJ2-7; D is unclear. With 4 bases removed from V and 3 bases from J, the gap between germline ends came to 1 base. The CDR3 has 9 residues. Germline V gives CDR1 DFQATT, CDR2 SNEGSKA (reference sequence). CDR3 sequence reads: CSANYEQYF. CDR3 sequence (DNA): TGCAGTGCTAACTACGAGCAGTACTTC.

The rearrangement links TRBV5-1 to TRBJ2-2; 8 nucleotides match TRBD1. Germline V gene sequence: CDR1 SGHRS, CDR2 YFSETQ. The CDR3 is 13 residues long. Germline trimming cut 4 bases from V and 7 bases from J; bases unmatched to any gene: 3. The CDR3 DNA reads TGCGCCAGCAGCCCAGACAGGGGCGGGGAGCTGTTTTTT. Its protein product is CASSPDRGGELFF.

The genes are TRBV5-8 and TRBJ2-7, with D perhaps assigned TRBD1 or TRBD2 (5 bases each). The CDR3 has 15 amino acids. The germline V gene has CDR1 SGHTS and CDR2 YDEGEE. Trimming shortened V by 5 bases and J by 3 bases, and 18 bases separated the two germline ends. CDR3 DNA: TGTGCCAGCAGTCACACCCCTTTGAGGGGCTACGAGCAGTACTTC. Its protein is CASSHTPLRGYEQYF.

This clone has only a few counts. V usage is TRBV5-1 and J usage is TRBJ1-1; D remains unclear. From germline, CDR1 is SGHRS and CDR2 YFSETQ. The CDR3 covers 13 residues. Trimming pared 0 bases from V and 5 bases from J, leaving 8 bases between. CDR3 in DNA: TGCGCCAGCAGCTTGGACCCTGAGACTGAAGCTTTCTTT. Protein sequence: CASSLDPETEAFF.

J is TRBJ2-3 and V is TRBV2, with D unresolved. CDR3 size: 13 residues. The ends were cut back, 4 bases at V and 5 bases at J, with 10 bases in the middle. CDR1 SNHLY and CDR2 FYNNEI come from the germline V gene. CDR3 residues: CASSAANEDTQYF. The CDR3 region has the DNA TGTGCCAGCAGTGCCGCAAACGAAGATACGCAGTATTTT.